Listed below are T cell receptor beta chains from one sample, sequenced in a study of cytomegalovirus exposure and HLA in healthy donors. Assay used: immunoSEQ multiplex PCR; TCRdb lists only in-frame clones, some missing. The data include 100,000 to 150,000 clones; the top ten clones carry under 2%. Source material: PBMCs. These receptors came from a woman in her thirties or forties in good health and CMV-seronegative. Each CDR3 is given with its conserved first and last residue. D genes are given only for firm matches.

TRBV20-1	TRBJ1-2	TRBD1	CSARTGSGYTF	TGCAGTGCCAGGACAGGGTCCGGCTACACCTTC
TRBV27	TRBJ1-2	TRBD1	CASSLGGQGEWGYTF	TGTGCCAGCAGTTTGGGGGGACAGGGGGAGTGGGGCTACACCTTC
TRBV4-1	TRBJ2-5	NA	CASSQDQSRVETQYF	TGCGCCAGCAGCCAAGATCAGTCCCGTGTGGAGACCCAGTACTTC
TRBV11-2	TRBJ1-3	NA	CASSNGQLISGNTIYF	TGTGCCAGCAGCAACGGACAGCTAATCTCTGGAAACACCATATATTTT
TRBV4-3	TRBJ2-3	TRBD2	CASSQELAGGSDTQYF	TGCGCCAGCAGCCAAGAACTAGCGGGGGGGTCGGATACGCAGTATTTT
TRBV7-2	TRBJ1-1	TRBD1	CASSPGQGARKAFF	TGTGCCAGCAGCCCAGGACAGGGGGCGCGGAAAGCTTTCTTT
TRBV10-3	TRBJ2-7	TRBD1	CAISDPGTAPSYEQYF	TGTGCCATCAGTGATCCCGGGACAGCCCCCTCCTACGAGCAGTACTTC
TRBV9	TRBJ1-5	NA	CASSRGHSNQPQHF	TGTGCCAGCAGTAGAGGTCATAGCAATCAGCCCCAGCATTTT
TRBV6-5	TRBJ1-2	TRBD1	CASSRQGALGYTF	TGTGCCAGCAGTCGACAGGGGGCACTTGGCTACACCTTC
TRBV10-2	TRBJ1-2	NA	CASRRQSVDYGYTF	TGCGCCAGCAGAAGACAGAGTGTCGACTATGGCTACACCTTC
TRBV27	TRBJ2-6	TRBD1	CASSRLSGQGYSGANVLTF	TGTGCCAGCAGTCGACTTTCAGGACAGGGGTACTCTGGGGCCAACGTCCTGACTTTC
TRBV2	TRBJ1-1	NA	CATRQIPNTEAFF	TGTGCCACCAGGCAGATCCCGAACACTGAAGCTTTCTTT
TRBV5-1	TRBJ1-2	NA	CASSLSQGDYGYTF	TGCGCCAGCAGCTTGTCCCAGGGTGATTATGGCTACACCTTC
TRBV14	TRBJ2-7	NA	CASSSRLSGFPYEQYF	TGTGCCAGCAGCTCAAGACTCAGCGGGTTCCCCTACGAGCAGTACTTC
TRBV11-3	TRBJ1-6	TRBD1	CASSYGTVSSPLHF	TGTGCCAGCAGCTACGGGACAGTCAGTTCACCCCTCCACTTT
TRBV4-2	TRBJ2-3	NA	CASSQEGGDADTQYF	TGTGCCAGCAGCCAAGAAGGCGGGGACGCAGATACGCAGTATTTT
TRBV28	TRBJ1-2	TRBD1	CASSLKQGDGYTF	TGTGCCAGCAGTTTAAAACAGGGGGATGGCTACACCTTC
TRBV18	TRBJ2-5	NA	CASSPEAGQLGETQYF	TGTGCCAGCTCACCAGAGGCAGGGCAATTGGGAGAGACCCAGTACTTC
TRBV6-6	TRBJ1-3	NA	CASSYSGRRSGNTIYF	TGTGCCAGCAGTTACTCAGGCAGGCGCTCTGGAAACACCATATATTTT
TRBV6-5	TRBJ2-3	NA	CASSLSGGTDTQYF	TGTGCCAGCAGTTTGTCCGGGGGCACAGATACGCAGTATTTT
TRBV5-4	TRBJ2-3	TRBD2	CASSRTSGGLSTDTQYF	TGTGCCAGCAGCCGGACTAGCGGAGGTCTTAGCACAGATACGCAGTATTTT
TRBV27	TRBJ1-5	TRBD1	CASRPWTGGQPQHF	TGTGCCAGCAGACCTTGGACAGGGGGTCAGCCCCAGCATTTT
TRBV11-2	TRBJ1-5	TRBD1	CASSVDRGLGQHF	TGTGCCAGCAGCGTTGACAGGGGATTGGGCCAGCATTTT
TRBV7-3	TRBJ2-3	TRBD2	CASSPRRGAGDTQYF	TGTGCCAGCAGCCCTCGGCGGGGGGCCGGAGATACGCAGTATTTT